Listed below are T cell receptor beta chains from one sample, sequenced in a study of response to subunit inactivated influenza vaccine. Using its own MiXCR run on the RT-PCR reads, TCRdb lists one record per CDR3 protein. Counted here are about 610,000 distinct CDR3 sequences, about 15% occurring once; the ten biggest clones make up approximately 10%. Sequenced here: PBMCs from blood, sampled about 12 days after vaccination. The receptors originated from a man aged 45-65 years who received an inactivated influenza vaccine. CDR3s include the opening cysteine and the closing phenylalanine or tryptophan. A D gene is named only where the DNA matches it firmly. Clone size, where shown, is once, few, many, or a class for clones that have expanded.

NA,TRBV20-1,few,TRBJ2-7,TGCAGTGCTAGAGATTACAGGGCAGGAAAACAAACCTCCTACGAGCAGTACTTC,CSARDYRAGKQTSYEQYF
TRBD2,TRBV7-2,NA,TRBJ2-7,TGTGCCAGCAGCCCGGGCGGGGGTGAGGAGCAGTACTTC,CASSPGGGEEQYF
NA,TRBV20-1,few,TRBJ2-3,TGCAGTGCTAGAGAACCCCAAAATACGCAGTATTTT,CSAREPQNTQYF
NA,TRBV19,NA,TRBJ1-5,TGTGCCAGTACCCCGGCCGGCAGTCAGCCCCAGCATTTT,CASTPAGSQPQHF
TRBD2,TRBV12-3/TRBV12-4,few,TRBJ2-1,TGTGCCAGCAGAACCACCGGACGGACTAGCGGGTCTTACAATGAGCAGTTCTTC,CASRTTGRTSGSYNEQFF
TRBD1,TRBV18,NA,TRBJ2-1,TGTGCCAGCGGGGGACAGTCCCGCAATGAGCAGTTCTTC,CASGGQSRNEQFF
TRBD2,TRBV7-7,many,TRBJ2-7,TGTGCCAGCAGCACCGGGACTAGCAGTGTCAACGAGCAGTACTTC,CASSTGTSSVNEQYF
NA,TRBV10-3,NA,TRBJ1-5,TGTGCCATCAGGCCTGGCATAGGGGGCAATCAGCCCCAGCATTTT,CAIRPGIGGNQPQHF
NA,TRBV18,NA,TRBJ2-1,TGTGCCAGCTCACCACGGGGTTCCGGGACTCACTCCTACAATGAGCAGTTCTTC,CASSPRGSGTHSYNEQFF
NA,TRBV28,NA,TRBJ1-2,TGTGCCAGCAGTCCCCCCGAAAGGGGTAACTATGGCTACACCTTC,CASSPPERGNYGYTF
NA,TRBV20-1,NA,TRBJ1-5,TGCAGTGCTAGTCGGGGGTATAGCAATCAGCCCCAGCATTTT,CSASRGYSNQPQHF
NA,TRBV14,few,TRBJ2-1,TGTGCCAGCAGCCCCCTGGGGCCCGGCCTGCAGTTCTTC,CASSPLGPGLQFF
NA,TRBV11-2,few,TRBJ1-5,TGTGCCAGCAGCTTACTCACAGGGTATAGCAATCAGCCCCAGCATTTT,CASSLLTGYSNQPQHF
TRBD2,TRBV10-3,NA,TRBJ2-1,TGTGCCATCAGTGACTCGCTAGCGGGGGCCTACAATGAGCAGTTCTTC,CAISDSLAGAYNEQFF
NA,TRBV29-1,few,TRBJ1-1,TGCAGCGTAAGACAGGCAATGAACACTGAAGCTTTCTTT,CSVRQAMNTEAFF
TRBD2,TRBV28,few,TRBJ2-3,TGTGCCAGCACCCACGGGAGGGTAGATACGCAGTATTTT,CASTHGRVDTQYF
NA,TRBV5-1,few,TRBJ1-2,TGCGCCAGCAGCCCTGTGGAGGGCTTAGACGGCTACACCTTC,CASSPVEGLDGYTF